Sequencing of this T cell receptor (beta chain) was carried out in a study of T cells in Graves' hyperthyroidism and ophthalmopathy (dated by TCRdb to 2018 to 2020). Notes on the research overall: Peripheral blood samples were taken at the time of initial diagnosis, prior to any treatment. A discovery cohort of approximately 97 patients, approximately 45 with Graves' ophthalmopathy and about 60 with stable Graves' hyperthyroidism, was used to find distinguishing TCR V-J signatures. Prospective prediction of ophthalmopathy was tested in an independent validation cohort of fewer than 20 hyperthyroidism patients and some 17 patients who later progressed to ophthalmopathy. The roughly 99 discovery patients were divided at random into training and test sets in a 7:3 ratio. The study also compared thyroid tissue and blood T-cell repertoires from more than five Graves' hyperthyroidism patients. After blood sampling, hyperthyroidism patients were treated with methimazole at a starting dose of 30 mg daily, and ophthalmopathy patients were treated with high-dose intravenous methylprednisolone. The paper reports TCR Vbeta CDR3 sequencing of some 140 peripheral blood samples: fewer than 50 ophthalmopathy, roughly 80 hyperthyroidism and approximately 17 progressor patients. The research as a whole found: Blood samples also contained most of the expanded thyroid clonotypes (frequency above 0.001), which suggests that blood repertoires may reflect thyroid immune responses. A model built on a 13 V-J signature distinguished ophthalmopathy from stable hyperthyroidism, reaching over 85% sensitivity and 81.08% specificity in cross-validation and 80%/75% in testing. In validation, the model predicted progression to ophthalmopathy with over 60% sensitivity and approximately 72% specificity, a median of 6.5 months before onset. Sample size was not statistically predetermined, and blinding of investigators to group allocation was not performed.

The TCR beta CDR3 regions were amplified from RNA transcripts. The first round of RT-PCR for the TCR CDR3 was performed with the HTBI primer set and the Qiagen OneStep RT-PCR kit. Libraries were constructed in a second round of multiplex PCR, after which size selection and purification were carried out. Sequencing of the libraries was done on an Illumina HiSeq2000 using paired-end 100 bp reads. Per the authors' processing: SOAPnuke was used to process the raw data, removing reads that contained adapters or uncalled bases, had a mean Phred below 15, or lacked an exact match to the constant primer or identifier. High-quality paired reads were merged with COPE v1.2.5, and unique nucleotide sequences were defined as clonotypes. MiTCR v1.1 was used to align the clonotypes against IMGT TRBV, TRBD and TRBJ reference segments. The analysis was restricted to V-J combinations with a frequency above 0.0001, which together covered just over 98% of the repertoires. The TCS score was defined as F50 (clonal expansion) divided by E x V (chaos), with BLOSUM62-based TCRdist calculated between CDR3 peptides within each V-J. Welch's t-statistics and random forest reduced roughly 500 V-J features to 13, which were used in a naive Bayes classifier (R e1071). TCRdb's own reprocessing of the public reads used fastp at Q25 and MiXCR and kept productive beta chains. Rows with a matching CDR3 protein are joined into one entry that keeps the most common DNA and genes. The V and J calls reflect TCRdb's pipeline rather than the authors' work. The sample data list fewer than 300,000 distinct CDR3 sequences, and less than 30% of these were observed just once. Around 28% of the sample is held by the ten biggest clonotypes.

Hyperthyroidism patients were newly diagnosed, with disease duration under 2 months, and aged 18 to 65 years. Any patient with an uncontrolled infection, another autoimmune disease, pregnancy or lactation was excluded. Diagnoses were based on clinical symptoms, serum thyroxine and TRAb, thyroid ultrasound and orbital computed tomography. For progressor patients, blood was drawn at the first diagnosis of hyperthyroidism, before any ophthalmopathy symptoms had appeared. PBMCs were isolated from approximately 10 ml of fresh peripheral blood by Ficoll-Paque density gradient centrifugation. Progressor patients were defined as those initially diagnosed with Graves' hyperthyroidism in whom ophthalmopathy developed during follow-up. Trizol reagent was used to extract total RNA, and RNA quality was then checked on an Agilent 2100 Bioanalyzer. This clonotype was seen at least ten times. It has no known antigen specificity. The record has no base qualities; no much larger clone is one base away.

There are 13 amino acids in the CDR3, from cysteine to phenylalanine inclusive. The entry retains the CDR3 DNA only, 39 bases that are in frame from base 1. CDR1 MNHEY and CDR2 SVGAGI are derived from the germline V gene. V is pared back by 6 bases and J by 6 bases, with 12 bases lying between the germline termini. The TCR sequence derives from a man aged 35 to 55 with Graves' hyperthyroidism that later progressed to Graves' ophthalmopathy. The sample comprised blood. Rearrangement joined TRBV6-5 to TRBJ2-4, with the D assignment possibly TRBD1 or TRBD2, given 5 matching bases for each. The CDR3 region: CASSQGVINIQYF. The nucleotide sequence reads as follows: TGTGCCAGCAGCCAGGGAGTGATAAACATTCAGTACTTC.